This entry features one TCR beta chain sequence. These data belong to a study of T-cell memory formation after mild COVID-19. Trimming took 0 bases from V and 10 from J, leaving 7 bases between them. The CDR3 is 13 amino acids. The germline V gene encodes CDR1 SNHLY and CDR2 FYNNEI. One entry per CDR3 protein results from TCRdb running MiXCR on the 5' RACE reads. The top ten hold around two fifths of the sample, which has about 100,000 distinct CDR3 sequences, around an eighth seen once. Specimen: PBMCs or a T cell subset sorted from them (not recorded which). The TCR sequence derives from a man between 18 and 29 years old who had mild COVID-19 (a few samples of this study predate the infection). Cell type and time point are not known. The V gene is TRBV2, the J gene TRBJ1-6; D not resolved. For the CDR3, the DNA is TGTGCCAGCAGTGAAGCGCTTGCCTCACCCCTCCACTTT. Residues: CASSEALASPLHF.